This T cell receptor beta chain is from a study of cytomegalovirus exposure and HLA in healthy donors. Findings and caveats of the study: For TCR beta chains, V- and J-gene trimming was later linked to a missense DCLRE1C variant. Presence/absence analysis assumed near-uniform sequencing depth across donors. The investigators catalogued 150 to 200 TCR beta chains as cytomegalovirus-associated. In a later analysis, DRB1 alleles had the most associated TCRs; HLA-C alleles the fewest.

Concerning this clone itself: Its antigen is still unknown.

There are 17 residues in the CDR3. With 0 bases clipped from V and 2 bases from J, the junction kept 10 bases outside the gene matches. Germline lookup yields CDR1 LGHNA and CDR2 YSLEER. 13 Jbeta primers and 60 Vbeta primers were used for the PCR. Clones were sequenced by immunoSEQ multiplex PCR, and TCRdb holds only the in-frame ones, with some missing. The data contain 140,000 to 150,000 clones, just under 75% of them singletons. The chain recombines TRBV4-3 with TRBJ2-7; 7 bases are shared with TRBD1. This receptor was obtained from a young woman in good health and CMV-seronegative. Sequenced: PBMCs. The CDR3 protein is CASSQDIARDSPYEQYF. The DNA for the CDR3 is TGCGCCAGCAGCCAAGATATCGCCCGGGACAGCCCCTACGAGCAGTACTTC.